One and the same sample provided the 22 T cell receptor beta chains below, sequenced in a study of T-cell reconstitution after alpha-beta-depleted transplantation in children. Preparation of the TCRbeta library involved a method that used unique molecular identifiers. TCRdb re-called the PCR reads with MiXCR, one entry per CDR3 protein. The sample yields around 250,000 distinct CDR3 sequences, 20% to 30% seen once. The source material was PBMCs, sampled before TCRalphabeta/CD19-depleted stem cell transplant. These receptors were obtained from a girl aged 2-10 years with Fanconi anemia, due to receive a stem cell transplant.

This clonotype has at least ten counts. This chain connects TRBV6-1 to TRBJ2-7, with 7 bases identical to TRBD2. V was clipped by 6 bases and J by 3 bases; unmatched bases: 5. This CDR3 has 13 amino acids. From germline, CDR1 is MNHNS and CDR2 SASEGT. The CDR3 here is CASSGGRVYEQYF. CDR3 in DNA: TGTGCCAGCAGCGGCGGGAGAGTCTACGAGCAGTACTTC.

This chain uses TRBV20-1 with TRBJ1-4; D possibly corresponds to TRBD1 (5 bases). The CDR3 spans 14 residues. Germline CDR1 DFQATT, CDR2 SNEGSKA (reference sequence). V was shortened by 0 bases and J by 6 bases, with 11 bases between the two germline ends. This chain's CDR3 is CSARDPGQDEKLFF. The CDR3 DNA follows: TGCAGTGCTAGAGACCCGGGGCAGGATGAAAAACTGTTTTTT.

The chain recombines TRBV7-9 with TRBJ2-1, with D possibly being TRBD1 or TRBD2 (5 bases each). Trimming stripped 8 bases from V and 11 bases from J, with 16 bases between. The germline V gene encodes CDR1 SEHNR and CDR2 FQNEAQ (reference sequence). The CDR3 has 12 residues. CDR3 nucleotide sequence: TGTGCCAGCCGAAATCGTGGGACCAAGCAGTTCTTC. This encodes CASRNRGTKQFF.

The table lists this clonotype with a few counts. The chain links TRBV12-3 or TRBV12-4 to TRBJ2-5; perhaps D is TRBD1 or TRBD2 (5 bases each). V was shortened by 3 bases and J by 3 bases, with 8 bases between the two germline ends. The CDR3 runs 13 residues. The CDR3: CASSFGTKETQYF. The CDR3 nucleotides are TGTGCCAGCAGTTTCGGGACGAAAGAGACCCAGTACTTC.

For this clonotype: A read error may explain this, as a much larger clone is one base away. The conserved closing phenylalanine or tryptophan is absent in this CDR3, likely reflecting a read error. The CDR3 is CASSFRQGIWAFV. CDR3 DNA: TGTGCCAGCAGTTTTCGACAGGGTATTTGGGCTTTCGTT. The genes are TRBV12-3 or TRBV12-4 and TRBJ1-1; TRBD1 matches 7 bases. This CDR3 has 13 amino acids. After removal of 3 bases from V and 11 bases from J, the junction contained 9 bases not matched to a gene.

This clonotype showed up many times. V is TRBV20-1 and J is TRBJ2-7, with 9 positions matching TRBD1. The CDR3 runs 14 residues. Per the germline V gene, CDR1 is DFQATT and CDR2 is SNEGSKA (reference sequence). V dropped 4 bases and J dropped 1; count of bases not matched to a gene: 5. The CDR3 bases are TGCAGTGCTATCATGGGACAGGGATCCTACGAGCAGTACTTC. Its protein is CSAIMGQGSYEQYF.

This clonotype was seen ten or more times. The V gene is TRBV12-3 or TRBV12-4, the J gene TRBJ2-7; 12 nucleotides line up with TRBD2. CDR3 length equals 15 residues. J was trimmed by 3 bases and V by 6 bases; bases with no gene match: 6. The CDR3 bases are TGTGCCAGCAGCCTCCTAGCGGGAGGGATCTACGAGCAGTACTTC. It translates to CASSLLAGGIYEQYF.

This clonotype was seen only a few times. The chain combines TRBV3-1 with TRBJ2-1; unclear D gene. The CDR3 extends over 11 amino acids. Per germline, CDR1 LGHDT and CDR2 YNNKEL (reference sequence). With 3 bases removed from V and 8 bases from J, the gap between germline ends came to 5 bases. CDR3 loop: CASSQVDEQFF. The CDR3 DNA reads TGTGCCAGCAGCCAGGTGGATGAGCAGTTCTTC.

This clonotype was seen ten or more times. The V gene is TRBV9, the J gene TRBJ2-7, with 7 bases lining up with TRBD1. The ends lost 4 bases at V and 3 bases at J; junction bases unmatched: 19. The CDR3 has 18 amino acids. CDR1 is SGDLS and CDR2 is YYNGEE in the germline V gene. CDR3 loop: CASSISQGLLRPRYEQYF. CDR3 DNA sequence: TGTGCCAGCAGCATTTCACAGGGGTTACTACGGCCTCGCTACGAGCAGTACTTC.

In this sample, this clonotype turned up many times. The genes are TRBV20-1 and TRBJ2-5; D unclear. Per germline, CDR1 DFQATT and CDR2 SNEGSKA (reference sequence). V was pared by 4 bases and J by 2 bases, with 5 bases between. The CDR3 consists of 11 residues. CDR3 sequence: CSATQQETQYF. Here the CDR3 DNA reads TGCAGTGCTACCCAGCAAGAGACCCAGTACTTC.

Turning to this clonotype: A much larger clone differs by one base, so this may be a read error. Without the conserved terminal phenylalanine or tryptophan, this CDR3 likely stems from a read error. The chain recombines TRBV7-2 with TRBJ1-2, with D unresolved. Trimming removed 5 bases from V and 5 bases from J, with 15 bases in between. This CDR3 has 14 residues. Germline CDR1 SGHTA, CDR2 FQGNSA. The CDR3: CASSLMDGLYGYTY. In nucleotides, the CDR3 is TGTGCCAGCAGCCTCATGGACGGGTTGTATGGCTACACCTAC.

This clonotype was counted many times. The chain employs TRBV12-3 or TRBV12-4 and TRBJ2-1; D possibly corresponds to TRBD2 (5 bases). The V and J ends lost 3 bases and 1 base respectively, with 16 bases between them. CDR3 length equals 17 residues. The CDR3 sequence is CASSLVNWEPSYNEQFF. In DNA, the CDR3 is TGTGCCAGCAGTTTGGTTAATTGGGAGCCTTCCTACAATGAGCAGTTCTTC.

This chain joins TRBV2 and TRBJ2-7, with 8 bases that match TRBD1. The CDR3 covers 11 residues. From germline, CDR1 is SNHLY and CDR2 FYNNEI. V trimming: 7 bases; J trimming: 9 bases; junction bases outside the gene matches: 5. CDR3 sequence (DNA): TGTGCCAGCACTGTACAGGGGGGGCAGTACTTC. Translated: CASTVQGGQYF.

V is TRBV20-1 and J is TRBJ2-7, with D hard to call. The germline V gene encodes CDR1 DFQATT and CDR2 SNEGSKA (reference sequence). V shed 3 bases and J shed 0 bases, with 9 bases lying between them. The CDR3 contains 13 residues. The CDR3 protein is CSASSAPSYEQYF. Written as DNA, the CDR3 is TGCAGTGCTAGCTCGGCACCCTCCTACGAGCAGTACTTC.

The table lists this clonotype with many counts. In DNA, the CDR3 is TGTGCCAGCAGCCGGGACCATAACACCGGGGAGCTGTTTTTT. Its protein product is CASSRDHNTGELFF. The V and J genes are TRBV7-2 and TRBJ2-2, with D tentatively TRBD1 or TRBD2 (5 bases each). CDR1 and CDR2 from the germline V gene are SGHTA and FQGNSA. V shed 5 bases and J shed 2 bases, with 9 bases lying between them. The CDR3 runs to 14 residues.

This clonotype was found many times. This CDR3 reads CASRTGGETQYF. In DNA form, the CDR3 reads TGTGCCAGCAGGACCGGAGGGGAGACCCAGTACTTC. The chain is built from TRBV12-3 or TRBV12-4 and TRBJ2-5; the D gene is possibly TRBD2 (6 bases). V was cut by 6 bases and J by 5 bases, with 10 bases left in between. The CDR3 totals 12 residues.

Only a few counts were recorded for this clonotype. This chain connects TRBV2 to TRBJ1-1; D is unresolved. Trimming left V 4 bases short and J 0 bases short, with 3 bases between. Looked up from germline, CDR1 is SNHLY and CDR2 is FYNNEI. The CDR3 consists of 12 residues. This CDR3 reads CASSVMNTEAFF. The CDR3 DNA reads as TGTGCCAGCAGTGTTATGAACACTGAAGCTTTCTTT.

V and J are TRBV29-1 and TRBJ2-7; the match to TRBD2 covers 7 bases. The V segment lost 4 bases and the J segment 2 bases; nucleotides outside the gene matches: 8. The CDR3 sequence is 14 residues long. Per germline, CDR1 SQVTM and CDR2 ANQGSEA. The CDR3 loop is CSVVGLVDTYEQYF. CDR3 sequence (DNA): TGCAGCGTTGTCGGACTAGTGGACACCTACGAGCAGTACTTC.

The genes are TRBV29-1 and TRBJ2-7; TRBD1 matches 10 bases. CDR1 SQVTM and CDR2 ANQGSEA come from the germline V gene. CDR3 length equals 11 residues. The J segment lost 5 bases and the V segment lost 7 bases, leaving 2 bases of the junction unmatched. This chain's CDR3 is CSGQGANEQYF. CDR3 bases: TGCAGCGGACAGGGGGCCAACGAGCAGTACTTC.

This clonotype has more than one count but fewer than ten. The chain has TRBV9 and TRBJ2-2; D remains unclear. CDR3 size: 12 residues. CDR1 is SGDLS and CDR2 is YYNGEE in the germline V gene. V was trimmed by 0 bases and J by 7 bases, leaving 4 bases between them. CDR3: CASSVGLGELFF. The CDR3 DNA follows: TGTGCCAGCAGCGTAGGTCTCGGGGAGCTGTTTTTT.

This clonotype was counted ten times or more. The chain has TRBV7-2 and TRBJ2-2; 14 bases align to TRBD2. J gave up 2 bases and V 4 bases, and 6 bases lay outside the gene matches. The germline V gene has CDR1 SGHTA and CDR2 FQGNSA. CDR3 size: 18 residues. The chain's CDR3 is CASSYRTSGGPNTGELFF. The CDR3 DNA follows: TGTGCCAGCAGCTATCGGACTAGCGGGGGGCCCAACACCGGGGAGCTGTTTTTT.

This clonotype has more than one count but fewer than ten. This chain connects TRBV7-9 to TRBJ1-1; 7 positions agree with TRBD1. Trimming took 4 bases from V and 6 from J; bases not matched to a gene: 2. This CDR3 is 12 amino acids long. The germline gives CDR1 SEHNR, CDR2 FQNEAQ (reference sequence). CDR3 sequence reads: CASSSQGAEAFF. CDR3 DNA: TGTGCCAGCAGCTCCCAGGGGGCTGAAGCTTTCTTT.